A single sample is the source of the 27 T cell receptor beta chains below, sequenced in a study of blood T cell repertoires in COVID-19. TCRdb keeps only in-frame clones here, not all; method: immunoSEQ multiplex PCR. Of 330,000 or so clones in the sample, 80% to 90% were seen once. The sequencing input was PBMCs or T cells enriched from blood (not recorded which). Source of these receptors: a man under 40 who had recovered from COVID-19.

The rearrangement joins TRBV29-1 to TRBJ1-1, with no clear D. This CDR3 is built from 13 residues. Germline values: CDR1 SQVTM, CDR2 ANQGSEA. V was cut by 7 bases and J by 5 bases, with 17 bases left in between. Here the CDR3 DNA reads TGCAGCGCCAAAACGTCGGGGTTTACTGAAGCTTTCTTT. Translating it yields CSAKTSGFTEAFF.

The chain employs TRBV7-8 and TRBJ1-2; a weak D match, TRBD1 (6 bases). The germline V gene encodes CDR1 SGHVS and CDR2 FQNEAQ. The CDR3 totals 16 residues. V shed 0 bases and J shed 4 bases, with 15 bases lying between them. The CDR3 DNA sequence: TGTGCCAGCAGCTTAGCGAGGGGGGGGGTCGCCTATGGCTACACCTTC. Translating it yields CASSLARGGVAYGYTF. The whole variable domain, filled in from reference TRBV7-8 and TRBJ1-2, reads GAGVSQSPRYKVAKRGQDVALRCDPISGHVSLFWYQQALGQGPEFLTYFQNEAQLDKSGLPSDRFFAERPEGSVSTLKIQRTQQEDSAVYLCASSLARGGVAYGYTFGSGTRLTVV.

V gene TRBV2 combines with J gene TRBJ1-4; 7 bases align to TRBD1. The CDR3 runs to 15 residues. Germline V gene lookup returns CDR1 SNHLY and CDR2 FYNNEI. V lost 4 bases and J lost 7; bases outside the gene matches: 9. CDR3 DNA: TGTGCCAGCAGTGCCCCCCGGACAGGCGGTGAAAAACTGTTTTTT. Translation gives CASSAPRTGGEKLFF.

The chain combines TRBV9 with TRBJ2-1, with D possibly being TRBD2 (7 bases). Trimming left V 0 bases short and J 7 bases short, with 23 bases between. This CDR3 contains 18 residues. Germline lookup yields CDR1 SGDLS and CDR2 YYNGEE. In DNA form, the CDR3 reads TGTGCCAGCAGCGTAGAGGGGGAGGGTAGAGGCAGGGCAAATGAGCAGTTCTTC. This translates into CASSVEGEGRGRANEQFF.

The rearrangement uses TRBV2 and TRBJ1-5; TRBD1 agrees at 10 bases. Trimming at V came to 7 bases and at J to 14 bases, leaving 17 bases not matched to a gene. CDR3 length: 15 residues. In germline, CDR1 is SNHLY, CDR2 FYNNEI. The CDR3 region is CASKGDGTGVSFKHF. CDR3 nucleotides: TGTGCCAGCAAGGGGGATGGGACAGGGGTTTCTTTCAAGCATTTT.

The chain couples TRBV6-5 to TRBJ1-2; TRBD1 aligns across 7 bases. From germline, CDR1 is MNHEY and CDR2 SVGAGI. There are 14 residues in the CDR3. The junction had 5 bases not matched to a gene; V was cut back by 0 bases and J by 7 bases. CDR3 protein: CASSYSDRASGYTF. The DNA for the CDR3 is TGTGCCAGCAGTTACTCCGACAGGGCTTCTGGCTACACCTTC.

The J gene is TRBJ1-6, the V gene TRBV6-1, with D unresolved. Between the trimmed V and J ends, which lost 1 base and 10 bases, there was a span of 8 bases. CDR1 is MNHNS, CDR2 SASEGT, per germline. The CDR3 consists of 13 residues. CDR3 nucleotide sequence: TGTGCCAGCAGTGAAGGGCGGAGGTCACCCCTCCACTTT. Translating gives CASSEGRRSPLHF.

The V call is TRBV2, the J call TRBJ1-5; tentatively, D is TRBD1 (6 bases). Germline CDR1 and CDR2: SNHLY and FYNNEI. This CDR3 spans 19 amino acids. Trimming cost V 6 bases and J 0 bases, with 24 bases left between them. CDR3 sequence reads: CASSDSSRDITYSNQPQHF. The CDR3 region has the DNA TGTGCCAGCAGCGACTCCTCCCGGGACATCACCTATAGCAATCAGCCCCAGCATTTT.

In its sample, this clone was seen once. V gene TRBV20-1 combines with J gene TRBJ1-3, with 8 nucleotides matching TRBD1. The CDR3 sequence is 14 residues long. Germline loops: CDR1 DFQATT, CDR2 SNEGSKA (reference sequence). The V segment lost 3 bases and the J segment 3 bases; nucleotides outside the gene matches: 4. CDR3 residues: CSASQGAYGNTIYF. The CDR3 coding sequence is TGCAGTGCTAGTCAGGGGGCTTATGGAAACACCATATATTTT.

V is TRBV7-9 and J is TRBJ1-3; a possible D gene is TRBD1 (5 bases). CDR3 length: 15 residues. Trimming shortened V by 1 base and J by 2 bases, and 9 bases separated the two germline ends. Looked up from germline, CDR1 is SEHNR and CDR2 is FQNEAQ (reference sequence). The CDR3 coding sequence is TGTGCCAGCAGCTTAGTTCAGGGCGCTGGAAACACCATATATTTT. Translating gives CASSLVQGAGNTIYF.

The chain recombines TRBV6-5 with TRBJ2-1, with 8 bases that match TRBD2. Germline V gives CDR1 MNHEY, CDR2 SVGAGI. Trimming took 3 bases from V and 7 from J; bases not matched to a gene: 11. The CDR3 runs 16 residues. CDR3: CASSYNGGALWNEQFF. As DNA, the CDR3 is TGTGCCAGCAGTTATAACGGGGGGGCCCTTTGGAATGAGCAGTTCTTC.

This chain links TRBV19 with TRBJ1-2; the match to TRBD1 covers 7 bases. The CDR3 runs to 15 residues. V dropped 3 bases and J dropped 2; count of bases not matched to a gene: 6. Germline V CDR1 and CDR2: LNHDA, SQIVND (reference sequence). This CDR3 reads CASSILGQANYGYTF. The CDR3 region has the DNA TGTGCCAGTAGTATCCTTGGACAGGCCAACTATGGCTACACCTTC. Complete variable domain (other parts from reference TRBV19 and TRBJ1-2): DGGITQSPKYLFRKEGQNVTLSCEQNLNHDAMYWYRQDPGQGLRLIYYSQIVNDFQKGDIAEGYSVSREKKESFPLTVTSAQKNPTAFYLCASSILGQANYGYTFGSGTRLTVV.

The V and J genes are TRBV13 and TRBJ2-1; 8 nucleotides line up with TRBD2. The CDR3 extends over 17 amino acids. The V gene end was trimmed by 4 bases and the J gene end by 6 bases; junction bases not matched to a gene: 14. In germline, CDR1 is PRHDT, CDR2 FYEKMQ (reference sequence). The CDR3 DNA follows: TGTGCCAGCAGCTCCCATTTTGGGACTAGGGGTCTCAATGAGCAGTTCTTC. It encodes CASSSHFGTRGLNEQFF.

The CDR3 nucleotides read TGTGCCAGCAGCCTCTCGGGACAGGGGGGCTATGGCTACACCTTC. This codes for CASSLSGQGGYGYTF. The rearrangement uses TRBV5-4 and TRBJ1-2; 11 nucleotides match TRBD1. This CDR3 contains 15 residues. After removal of 4 bases from V and 4 bases from J, the junction contained 6 bases not matched to a gene. Germline V lookup: CDR1 SGHNT, CDR2 YYREEE (reference sequence).

V gene TRBV19 combines with J gene TRBJ1-2; a weak D match, TRBD1 (6 bases). The CDR3 is 14 amino acids. Per the germline V gene, CDR1 is LNHDA and CDR2 is SQIVND (reference sequence). Deletions cut 1 base from V and 3 bases from J, with 9 bases between. CDR3 in amino acids: CASSIGAGDYGYTF. CDR3 coding DNA: TGTGCCAGTAGTATAGGGGCAGGGGACTATGGCTACACCTTC.

The V and J genes are TRBV13 and TRBJ2-5; 8 bases match TRBD2. With V trimmed by 0 bases and J by 1 base, 10 bases remained unmatched. This CDR3 contains 18 residues. Per the germline V gene, CDR1 is PRHDT and CDR2 is FYEKMQ (reference sequence). The chain's CDR3 is CASSLGGVAGSPQETQYF. CDR3 nucleotide sequence: TGTGCCAGCAGCTTAGGGGGCGTAGCGGGGTCCCCCCAAGAGACCCAGTACTTC.

This clone was seen a few times. CDR3 DNA sequence: TGTGCCAGCACCCAGGGGCAGAGCAATCAGCCCCAGCATTTT. This sequence encodes CASTQGQSNQPQHF. The rearrangement uses TRBV7-2 and TRBJ1-5; D possibly corresponds to TRBD1 (6 bases). The germline V gene encodes CDR1 SGHTA and CDR2 FQGNSA. CDR3 length equals 14 residues. V lost 7 bases, J lost 1 base, and 11 bases lay in between. Filled out from reference TRBV7-2 and TRBJ1-5, the complete variable domain reads GAGVSQSPSNKVTEKGKDVELRCDPISGHTALYWYRQSLGQGLEFLIYFQGNSAPDKSGLPSDRFSAERTGGSVSTLTIQRTQQEDSAVYLCASTQGQSNQPQHFGDGTRLSIL.

The J gene is TRBJ1-1, the V gene TRBV18, with D unresolved. There are 15 residues in the CDR3. Between the trimmed V and J ends, which lost 3 bases and 1 base, there was a span of 12 bases. CDR1 is KGHSH, CDR2 LQKENI, per germline. The chain's CDR3 is CASSPRQVGNTEAFF. The CDR3 region has the DNA TGTGCCAGCTCACCCCGGCAGGTCGGGAACACTGAAGCTTTCTTT.

The chain couples TRBV30 to TRBJ1-4; no firm D call. The CDR3 spans 15 residues. Germline V lookup: CDR1 GTSNPN, CDR2 SVGIG (reference sequence). V shed 5 bases and J shed 2 bases, with 15 bases lying between them. CDR3 sequence: CAWQAVGGTNEKLFF. Here the CDR3 DNA reads TGTGCCTGGCAGGCAGTTGGCGGGACTAATGAAAAACTGTTTTTT.

The chain recombines TRBV6-5 with TRBJ2-3; 11 nucleotides align to TRBD1. After removal of 6 bases from V and 7 bases from J, the junction contained 6 bases not matched to a gene. CDR3 length: 14 residues. The germline CDR1 and CDR2 sequences are MNHEY and SVGAGI. In nucleotides, the CDR3 is TGTGCCAGCAGGGGACAGGGGGGGGCTTATACGCAGTATTTT. Amino acids: CASRGQGGAYTQYF.

The gene calls are TRBV7-9 and TRBJ1-2; 8 nucleotides align to TRBD1. V lost 4 bases to trimming and J lost 4 bases; unmatched junction nucleotides: 8. The germline gives CDR1 SEHNR, CDR2 FQNEAQ (reference sequence). The CDR3 sequence is 15 residues long. In DNA, the CDR3 is TGTGCCAGCAGCTCCACAGGGGGATGGGGCTATGGCTACACCTTC. This encodes CASSSTGGWGYGYTF. Complete variable domain (other parts from reference TRBV7-9 and TRBJ1-2): DTGVSQNPRHKITKRGQNVTFRCDPISEHNRLYWYRQTLGQGPEFLTYFQNEAQLEKSRLLSDRFSAERPKGSFSTLEIQRTEQGDSAMYLCASSSTGGWGYGYTFGSGTRLTVV.

V gene TRBV10-3 combines with J gene TRBJ2-7; D perhaps matches TRBD2 (7 bases). The CDR3 length is 14 residues. The germline CDR1 and CDR2 sequences are ENHRY and SYGVKD. V dropped 7 bases and J dropped 2 bases, with 15 bases sitting between them. As DNA, the CDR3 is TGTGCCATCAAGGGGGAGGGACTTACCTACGAGCAGTACTTC. This sequence encodes CAIKGEGLTYEQYF.

This clone was detected once. V gene TRBV4-1 combines with J gene TRBJ1-1, with D possibly matching TRBD1 (6 bases). V was pared by 0 bases and J by 1 base, with 9 bases between. The CDR3 covers 15 residues. CDR1 and CDR2 from the germline V gene are MGHRA and YSYEKL. CDR3 residues: CASSQETGRNTEAFF. The CDR3 DNA follows: TGCGCCAGCAGCCAAGAAACAGGGAGGAACACTGAAGCTTTCTTT.

The CDR3 spells CASSMKRGGSSLNTEAFF. The CDR3 coding sequence is TGTGCCAGTAGTATGAAACGGGGGGGGTCAAGCCTGAACACTGAAGCTTTCTTT. The rearrangement uses TRBV19 and TRBJ1-1; the D gene is possibly TRBD1 (5 bases). The germline V gene encodes CDR1 LNHDA and CDR2 SQIVND (reference sequence). The CDR3 is 18 residues long. V dropped 3 bases and J dropped 0 bases, with 20 bases sitting between them.

Notes on this clone: The junction shows a germline mismatch at one end, possibly a read error. V is TRBV28 and J is TRBJ2-5, with D perhaps matching TRBD1 (5 bases). CDR1 is MDHEN, CDR2 SYDVKM, per germline. The CDR3 sequence is 14 residues long. CDR3 loop: CAGRNPGNQETQYF. In DNA form, the CDR3 reads TGTGCCGGCAGAAACCCAGGGAACCAAGAGACCCAGTACTTC.

This clone was found once. The chain couples TRBV10-2 to TRBJ2-7; 9 bases map to TRBD1. Germline trimming cut 6 bases from V and 4 bases from J; bases unmatched to any gene: 4. The germline V gene has CDR1 WSHSY and CDR2 SAAADI. The CDR3 is made up of 13 amino acids. CDR3 sequence: CASSSGQGYEQYF. CDR3 sequence (DNA): TGCGCCAGCAGCTCGGGACAGGGTTACGAGCAGTACTTC.

The rearrangement uses TRBV24-1 and TRBJ2-5, with TRBD1 matching over 8 bases. Unmatched junction bases numbered 5, after V lost 4 bases and J lost 5 bases. The CDR3 runs 14 residues. CDR1 and CDR2 from the germline V gene are KGHDR and SFDVKD. CDR3 DNA sequence: TGTGCCACCAGTGACAGGGGGCGCCGGGAGACCCAGTACTTC. Its translation: CATSDRGRRETQYF.